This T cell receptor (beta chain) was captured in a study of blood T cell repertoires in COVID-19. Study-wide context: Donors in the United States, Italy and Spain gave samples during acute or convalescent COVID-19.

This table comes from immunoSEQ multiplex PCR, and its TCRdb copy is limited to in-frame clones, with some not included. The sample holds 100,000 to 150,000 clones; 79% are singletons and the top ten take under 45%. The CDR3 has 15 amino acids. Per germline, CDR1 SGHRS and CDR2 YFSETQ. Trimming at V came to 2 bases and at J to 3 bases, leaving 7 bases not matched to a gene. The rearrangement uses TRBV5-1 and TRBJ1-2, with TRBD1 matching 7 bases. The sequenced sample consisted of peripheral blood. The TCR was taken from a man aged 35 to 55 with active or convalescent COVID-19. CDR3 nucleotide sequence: TGCGCCAGCAGCTTAACCGGACAGGTCGACTATGGCTACACCTTC. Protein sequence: CASSLTGQVDYGYTF.